The clone carrying this T cell receptor (beta chain) was seen repeatedly, ten times or more. Its antigen is not identified. V was clipped by 8 bases and J by 1 base, with 9 bases between them. The CDR3 extends over 13 amino acids. Template material for amplifying TCR beta CDR3 regions consisted of RNA transcripts. TCR CDR3 underwent first-round RT-PCR with the HTBI primer set. TCRdb ran MiXCR on the multiplex PCR reads and lists one entry per CDR3 protein. The sample includes approximately 300,000 distinct CDR3 sequences, roughly a fifth of them seen just once. The source of the sample is a study of T cells in Graves' hyperthyroidism and ophthalmopathy. About the study: Specimen type is peripheral blood, collected at initial diagnosis prior to any treatment.

Exclusion followed for patients with uncontrolled infection, other autoimmune disease, pregnancy or lactation. The study, taken as a whole, reports: Blood samples included most of the expanded thyroid clonotypes exceeding 0.001.

The sequenced material came from blood. The TCR comes from a man in his forties or fifties with Graves' ophthalmopathy. The V call is TRBV12-3 or TRBV12-4, the J call TRBJ2-1; possible D gene TRBD2, 5 bases. In DNA form, the CDR3 reads TGTGCCAGCGGTAGCGATTCCTACAATGAGCAGTTCTTC. Encoded protein: CASGSDSYNEQFF.